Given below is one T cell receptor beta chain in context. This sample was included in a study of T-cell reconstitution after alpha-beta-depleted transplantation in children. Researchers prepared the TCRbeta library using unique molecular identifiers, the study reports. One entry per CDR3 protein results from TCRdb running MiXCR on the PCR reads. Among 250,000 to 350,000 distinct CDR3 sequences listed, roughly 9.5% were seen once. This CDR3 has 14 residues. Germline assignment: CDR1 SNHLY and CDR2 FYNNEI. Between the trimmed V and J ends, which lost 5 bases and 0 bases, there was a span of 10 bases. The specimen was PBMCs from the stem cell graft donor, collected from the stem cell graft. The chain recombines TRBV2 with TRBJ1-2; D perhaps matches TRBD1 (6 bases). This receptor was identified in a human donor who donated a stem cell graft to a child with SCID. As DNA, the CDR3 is TGTGCCAGCAGTAAAGGACAGACTAACTATGGCTACACCTTC. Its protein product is CASSKGQTNYGYTF.